The entry that follows covers one T cell receptor (beta chain) sequence. Some clones are missing from TCRdb's copy, which holds only in-frame ones; the method was immunoSEQ multiplex PCR. This table has 80,000 to 95,000 clones, just under 95% appearing once. This specimen comes from a study of T cell changes during pregnancy in multiple sclerosis. CDR3 length: 15 residues. The V end was cut by 7 bases, the J end by 0 bases, with 16 bases between. CDR1 and CDR2 from the germline V gene are SGHNT and YYREEE (reference sequence). The source is a female donor in good health, enrolled as a control in a pregnancy study. The material sequenced was peripheral blood, taken in the third trimester of pregnancy. This chain connects TRBV5-4 to TRBJ1-1; D ambiguous. Here the CDR3 DNA reads TGTGCCAGCGTTCCCCGAGGAAGGTTGAACACTGAAGCTTTCTTT. Protein sequence: CASVPRGRLNTEAFF.